The sequence of this T cell receptor beta chain was determined in a study of cytomegalovirus exposure and HLA in healthy donors. Broader study findings: Later on, a genetic analysis was performed. It linked a missense variant in DCLRE1C with V- and J-gene trimming of TCR beta. Being productive about 90% or about 30% of the time was typical of most TCR beta V segments in an earlier analysis. 150 to 200 TCR beta chains were listed as cytomegalovirus-associated.

Both 60 Vbeta primers and 13 Jbeta primers went into the PCR. Data came from immunoSEQ multiplex PCR; TCRdb stores just in-frame clones and leaves some out. The sample holds about 130,000 clones, about two thirds seen once. On this clone itself: Its antigen is unknown.

V shed 4 bases and J 3 bases; nucleotides not matched to a gene: 7. CDR1 SGHNT and CDR2 YYREEE come from the germline V gene (reference sequence). This CDR3 has 15 residues. The donors gave bone marrow, and they were healthy. This chain joins TRBV5-4 and TRBJ2-7, with 10 bases identical to TRBD2. Material for sequencing was PBMCs. This clonotype originated in a man in his thirties or forties in good health and CMV-seronegative. In nucleotides, the CDR3 is TGTGCCAGCAGCCAAGGGGCTAGCGGGGGCTACGAGCAGTACTTC. It encodes CASSQGASGGYEQYF.